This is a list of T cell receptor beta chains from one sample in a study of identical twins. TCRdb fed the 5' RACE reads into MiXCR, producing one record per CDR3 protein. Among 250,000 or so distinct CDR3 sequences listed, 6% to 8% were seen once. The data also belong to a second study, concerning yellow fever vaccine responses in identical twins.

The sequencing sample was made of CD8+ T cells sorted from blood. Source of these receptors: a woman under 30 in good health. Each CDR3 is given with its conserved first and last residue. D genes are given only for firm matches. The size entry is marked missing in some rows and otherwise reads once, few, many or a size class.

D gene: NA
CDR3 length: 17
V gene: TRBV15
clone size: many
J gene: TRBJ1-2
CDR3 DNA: TGTGCCACCAGCAGAGATCGTGCCCTAGAACAGAACTATGGCTACACCTTC
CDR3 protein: CATSRDRALEQNYGYTF

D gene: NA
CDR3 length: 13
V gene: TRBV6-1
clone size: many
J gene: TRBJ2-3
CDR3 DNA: TGTGCCTCCAATGGGGGAGGAGCAGATACGCAGTATTTT
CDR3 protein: CASNGGGADTQYF

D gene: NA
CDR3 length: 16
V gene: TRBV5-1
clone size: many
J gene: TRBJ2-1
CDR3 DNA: TGCGCCAGCACATCACACAGGGGGGGATCCTACAATGAGCAGTTCTTC
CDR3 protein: CASTSHRGGSYNEQFF

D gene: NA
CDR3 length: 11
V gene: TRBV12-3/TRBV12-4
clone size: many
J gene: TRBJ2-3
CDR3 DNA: TGTGCCAGCACCGACACAGATACGCAGTATTTT
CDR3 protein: CASTDTDTQYF

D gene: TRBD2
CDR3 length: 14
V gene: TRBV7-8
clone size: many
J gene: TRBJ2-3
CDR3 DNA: TGTGCCAGCAGCTGGACTAGCGGCACAGATACGCAGTATTTT
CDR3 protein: CASSWTSGTDTQYF

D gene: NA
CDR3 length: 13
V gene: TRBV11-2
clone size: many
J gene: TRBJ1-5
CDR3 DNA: TGTGCCAGCAGCTTAGAGTTCATGCAGCCCCAGCATTTT
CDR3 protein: CASSLEFMQPQHF

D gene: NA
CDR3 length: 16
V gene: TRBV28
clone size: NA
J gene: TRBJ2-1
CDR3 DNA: TGTGCCAGCAGCCCGCCAACCGGGACTCCTTTTAGCGAGCAGTTCTTC
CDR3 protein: CASSPPTGTPFSEQFF

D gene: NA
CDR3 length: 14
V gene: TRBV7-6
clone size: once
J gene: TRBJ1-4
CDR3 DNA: TGTGCCAGCAGCCCCGCGGGGGCGAGTGAAAAACTGTTTTTT
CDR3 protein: CASSPAGASEKLFF

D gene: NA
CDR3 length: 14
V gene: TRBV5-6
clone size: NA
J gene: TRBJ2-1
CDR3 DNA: TGTGCCAGCAGCTTAACCACGGGAGCGGATGAGCAGTTCTTC
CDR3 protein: CASSLTTGADEQFF

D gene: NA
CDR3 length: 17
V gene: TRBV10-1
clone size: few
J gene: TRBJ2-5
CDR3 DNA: TGCGCCAGCAGTGAGTCGATAGCAACACCTTCACAAGAGACCCAGTACTTC
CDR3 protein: CASSESIATPSQETQYF

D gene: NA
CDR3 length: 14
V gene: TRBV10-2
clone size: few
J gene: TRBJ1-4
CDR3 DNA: TGCGCCAGCAGCCGGGGGCGATTGAATGAAAAACTGTTTTTT
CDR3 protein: CASSRGRLNEKLFF

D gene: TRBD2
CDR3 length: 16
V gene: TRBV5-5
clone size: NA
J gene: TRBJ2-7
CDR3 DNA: TGTGCCAGCAGCATGGGACTAGCGGGAGCTTTGTACGAGCAGTACTTC
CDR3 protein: CASSMGLAGALYEQYF

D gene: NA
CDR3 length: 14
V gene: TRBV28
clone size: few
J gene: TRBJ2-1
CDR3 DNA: TGTGCCAGCAGTTTCGCCGCCAGGGGTTATGAGCAGTTCTTC
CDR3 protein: CASSFAARGYEQFF

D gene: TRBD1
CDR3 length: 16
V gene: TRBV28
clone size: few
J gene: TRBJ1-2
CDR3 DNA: TGTGCCAGCAGTCACCCGGTGGACAGGCCGGTCTGGGGCTACACCTTC
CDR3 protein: CASSHPVDRPVWGYTF

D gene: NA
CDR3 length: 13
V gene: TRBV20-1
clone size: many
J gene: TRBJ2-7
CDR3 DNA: TGCAGTGCTAGAGGCGCGGACAGCTACGAGCAGTACTTC
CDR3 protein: CSARGADSYEQYF

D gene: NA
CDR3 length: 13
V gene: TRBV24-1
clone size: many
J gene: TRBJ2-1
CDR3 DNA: TGTGCCACCAGCGGGACCCCGGGCAATGAGCAGTTCTTC
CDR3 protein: CATSGTPGNEQFF

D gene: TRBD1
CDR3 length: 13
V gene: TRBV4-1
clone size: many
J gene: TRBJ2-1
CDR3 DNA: TGCGCCAGCAGCTTGGACAGGGTGGATGAGCAGTTCTTC
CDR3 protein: CASSLDRVDEQFF

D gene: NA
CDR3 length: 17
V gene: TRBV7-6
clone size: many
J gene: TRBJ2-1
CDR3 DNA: TGTGCCAGCAGCACTAAAATACAGGCTCACTCCTACAATGAGCAGTTCTTC
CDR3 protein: CASSTKIQAHSYNEQFF

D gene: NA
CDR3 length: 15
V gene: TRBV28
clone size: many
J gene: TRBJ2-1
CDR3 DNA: TGTGCCAGCAGTTTATGGGGGGCCTTGTTCAATGAGCAGTTCTTC
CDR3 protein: CASSLWGALFNEQFF

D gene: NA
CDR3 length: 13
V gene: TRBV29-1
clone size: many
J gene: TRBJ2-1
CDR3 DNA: TGCAGCGTTGAAGTAATAGTGAGTTATGAGCAGTTCTTC
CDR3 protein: CSVEVIVSYEQFF

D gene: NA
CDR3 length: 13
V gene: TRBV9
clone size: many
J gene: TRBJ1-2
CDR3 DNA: TGTGCCAGCAGCGACGACGGAAACTATGGCTACACCTTC
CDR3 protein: CASSDDGNYGYTF

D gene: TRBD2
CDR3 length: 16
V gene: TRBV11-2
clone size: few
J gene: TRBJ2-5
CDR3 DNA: TGTGCCAGCAGACCCAAACTAGCGGGGGAAGGAGAGACCCAGTACTTC
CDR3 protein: CASRPKLAGEGETQYF

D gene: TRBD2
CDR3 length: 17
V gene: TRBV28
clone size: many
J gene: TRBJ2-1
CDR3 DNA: TGTGCCAGCATTCGGACTAGCGGGAGATCCTCCTACAATGAGCAGTTCTTC
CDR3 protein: CASIRTSGRSSYNEQFF

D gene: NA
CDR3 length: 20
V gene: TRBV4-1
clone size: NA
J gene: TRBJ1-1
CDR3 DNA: TGCGCCAGCAGCCCAACTTCCGCAACAAGGGTTTCAACGGCGAACACTGAAGCTTTCTTT
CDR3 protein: CASSPTSATRVSTANTEAFF

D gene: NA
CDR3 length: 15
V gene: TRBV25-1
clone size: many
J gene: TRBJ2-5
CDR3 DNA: TGTGCCAGCAGTGAATGGGGCAGCTACCAAGAGACCCAGTACTTC
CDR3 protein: CASSEWGSYQETQYF

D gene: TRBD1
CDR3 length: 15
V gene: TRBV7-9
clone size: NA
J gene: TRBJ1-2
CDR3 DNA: TGTGCCAGCAGCCTCGCCGGACAGGAGGCCTATGGCTACACCTTC
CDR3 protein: CASSLAGQEAYGYTF

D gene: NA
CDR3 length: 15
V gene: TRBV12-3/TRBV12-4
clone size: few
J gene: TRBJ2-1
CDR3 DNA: TGTGCCAGCAGTAAAATCGGGGGCTCCTACAATGAGCAGTTCTTC
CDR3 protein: CASSKIGGSYNEQFF

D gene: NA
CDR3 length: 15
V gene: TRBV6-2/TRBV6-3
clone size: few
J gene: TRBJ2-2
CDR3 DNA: TGTGCCAGCAGTTACACAGGGCAGTCGGGTGGGGAGCTGTTTTTT
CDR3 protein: CASSYTGQSGGELFF

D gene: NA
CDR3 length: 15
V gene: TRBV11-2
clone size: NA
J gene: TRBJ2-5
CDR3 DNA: TGTGCCAGCAGCTTAGGAAACCCGCCTGGGGAGACCCAGTACTTC
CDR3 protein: CASSLGNPPGETQYF

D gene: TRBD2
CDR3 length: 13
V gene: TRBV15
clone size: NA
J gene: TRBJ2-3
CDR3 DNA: TGTGCCACCCGGGGGGGGCCATTTGGGACGCAGTATTTT
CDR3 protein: CATRGGPFGTQYF

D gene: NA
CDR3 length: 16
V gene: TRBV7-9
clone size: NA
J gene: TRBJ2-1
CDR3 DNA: TGTGCCAGCAGCTTAGCAGCGGAGACCATATACAATGAGCAGTTCTTC
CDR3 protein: CASSLAAETIYNEQFF

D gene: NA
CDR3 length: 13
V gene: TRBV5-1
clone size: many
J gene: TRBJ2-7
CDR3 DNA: TGCGCCACCGCAGCACCGGGATATGACGAGCAGTACTTC
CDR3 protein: CATAAPGYDEQYF

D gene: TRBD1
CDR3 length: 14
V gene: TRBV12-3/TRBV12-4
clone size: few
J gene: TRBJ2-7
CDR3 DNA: TGTGCCAGCAGTTTGACAGGGCTTACCTACGAGCAGTACTTC
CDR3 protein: CASSLTGLTYEQYF

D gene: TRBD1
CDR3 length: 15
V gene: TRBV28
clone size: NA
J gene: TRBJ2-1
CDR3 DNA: TGTGCCAGCAGGAGAGGGACAGGGCACTACAATGAGCAGTTCTTC
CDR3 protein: CASRRGTGHYNEQFF

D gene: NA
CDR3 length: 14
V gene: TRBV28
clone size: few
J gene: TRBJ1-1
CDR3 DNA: TGTGCCAGCGCCCGTGAGGGGGGGGACACTGAAGCTTTCTTT
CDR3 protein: CASAREGGDTEAFF

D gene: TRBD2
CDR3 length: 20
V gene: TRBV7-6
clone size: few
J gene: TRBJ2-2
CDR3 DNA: TGTGCCAGCAGCTTAAGGCGGACTAGCGGGTTTGCTTTGGACACCGGGGAGCTGTTTTTT
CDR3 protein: CASSLRRTSGFALDTGELFF

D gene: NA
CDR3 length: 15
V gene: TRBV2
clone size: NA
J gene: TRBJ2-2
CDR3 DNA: TGTGCCAGCACCGGACCTGGGAGAGCCTCCGGAGAGCTGTTTTTT
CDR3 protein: CASTGPGRASGELFF

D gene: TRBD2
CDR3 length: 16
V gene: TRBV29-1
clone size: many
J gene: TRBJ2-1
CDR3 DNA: TGCAGCGTTGAGGGGGGGAGGTCCCTATCCTACAATGAGCAGTTCTTC
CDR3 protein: CSVEGGRSLSYNEQFF

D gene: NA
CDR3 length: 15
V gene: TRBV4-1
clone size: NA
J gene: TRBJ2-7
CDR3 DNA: TGCGCCAGCAGCCACGAGGATCTTGGGGGTTACGAGCAGTACTTC
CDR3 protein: CASSHEDLGGYEQYF

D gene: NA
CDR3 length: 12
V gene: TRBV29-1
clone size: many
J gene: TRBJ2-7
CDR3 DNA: TGCAGCGTCGAGCAGGGTCCCTACGAGCAGTACTTC
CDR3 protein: CSVEQGPYEQYF

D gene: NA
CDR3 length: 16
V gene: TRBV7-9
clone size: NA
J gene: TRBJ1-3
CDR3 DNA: TGTGCCAGCATCCAGAGCAGGGGACTAAGGGGAAACACCATATATTTT
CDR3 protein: CASIQSRGLRGNTIYF

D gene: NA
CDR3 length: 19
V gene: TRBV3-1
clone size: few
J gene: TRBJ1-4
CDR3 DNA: TGTGCCAGCAGCCAAGACCTTCTGACAGCCTGGGCGGCTAATGAAAAACTGTTTTTT
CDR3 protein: CASSQDLLTAWAANEKLFF

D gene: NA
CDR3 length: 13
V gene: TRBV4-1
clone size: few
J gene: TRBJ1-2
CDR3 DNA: TGCGCCAGCAGCCAAGATTTAGCGAACAGCTACACCTTC
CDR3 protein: CASSQDLANSYTF

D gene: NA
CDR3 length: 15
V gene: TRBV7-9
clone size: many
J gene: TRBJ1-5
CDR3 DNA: TGTGCCAGCAGCTTAGGTCAGGGTGAACATCAGCCCCAGCATTTT
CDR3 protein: CASSLGQGEHQPQHF

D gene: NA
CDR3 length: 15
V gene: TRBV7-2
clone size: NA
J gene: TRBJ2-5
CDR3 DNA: TGTGCCAGCAGCTTAGGCCCGGGGAGGGGGGAGACCCAGTACTTC
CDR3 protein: CASSLGPGRGETQYF

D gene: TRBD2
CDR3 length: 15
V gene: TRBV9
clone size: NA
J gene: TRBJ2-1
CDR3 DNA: TGTGCCAGCAGCCCCCGGACTAGCGGGAACGATGAGCAGTTCTTC
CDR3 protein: CASSPRTSGNDEQFF